This is a list of T cell receptor beta chains from one sample in a study of response to subunit inactivated influenza vaccine. One entry per CDR3 protein, called by TCRdb with MiXCR from the RT-PCR reads. Found here are more than 550,000 distinct CDR3 sequences, 10% to 15% of them singletons; the top ten hold 10%. The input for sequencing was PBMCs from blood, taken on the day of vaccination. Receptors originate from a man aged 50-59 years who received an inactivated influenza vaccine. CDR3s include the opening cysteine and the closing phenylalanine or tryptophan. The order of the fields is CDR3 protein, CDR3 DNA, CDR3 length, V gene, clone size, D gene, J gene. D genes are given only for firm matches. Clone size is shown for a subset of rows, as once, few, many or a class of expanded clone.

CDR3aa: CASREVYSYNEQFF
CDR3nt: TGTGCCAGCAGAGAGGTTTACTCCTACAATGAGCAGTTCTTC
len: 14
v_gene: TRBV6-2/TRBV6-3
abundance: NA
d_gene: NA
j_gene: TRBJ2-1

CDR3aa: CASSRDPQGQYF
CDR3nt: TGTGCCAGCAGTCGGGACCCCCAGGGGCAGTATTTT
len: 12
v_gene: TRBV5-6
abundance: NA
d_gene: NA
j_gene: TRBJ2-3

CDR3aa: CASSPGQGIAEAFF
CDR3nt: TGTGCCAGCTCACCGGGACAGGGTATCGCTGAAGCTTTCTTT
len: 14
v_gene: TRBV18
abundance: NA
d_gene: TRBD1
j_gene: TRBJ1-1

CDR3aa: CASGPYSYNEQFF
CDR3nt: TGTGCCAGCGGGCCCTACTCCTACAATGAGCAGTTCTTC
len: 13
v_gene: TRBV7-2
abundance: NA
d_gene: NA
j_gene: TRBJ2-1

CDR3aa: CASSQGAAGANTDTQYF
CDR3nt: TGTGCCAGCTCACAGGGGGCAGCGGGGGCCAACACAGATACGCAGTATTTT
len: 17
v_gene: TRBV18
abundance: NA
d_gene: NA
j_gene: TRBJ2-3

CDR3aa: CSGSPLGGEQYF
CDR3nt: TGCAGCGGTAGCCCCCTGGGGGGCGAGCAGTACTTC
len: 12
v_gene: TRBV29-1
abundance: many
d_gene: NA
j_gene: TRBJ2-7

CDR3aa: CASGQLYEQYF
CDR3nt: TGTGCCAGCGGACAACTATACGAGCAGTACTTC
len: 11
v_gene: TRBV6-2/TRBV6-3
abundance: NA
d_gene: NA
j_gene: TRBJ2-7

CDR3aa: CASSPWGKETQYF
CDR3nt: TGTGCCAGCAGTCCCTGGGGGAAAGAGACCCAGTACTTC
len: 13
v_gene: TRBV7-2
abundance: NA
d_gene: NA
j_gene: TRBJ2-5

CDR3aa: CASSSGGLYEQYF
CDR3nt: TGTGCCAGCAGTAGTGGGGGCCTTTACGAGCAGTACTTC
len: 13
v_gene: TRBV25-1
abundance: few
d_gene: NA
j_gene: TRBJ2-7

CDR3aa: CASSQRGADGYTF
CDR3nt: TGTGCCAGCAGCCAGCGGGGGGCGGATGGCTACACCTTC
len: 13
v_gene: TRBV6-2/TRBV6-3
abundance: few
d_gene: NA
j_gene: TRBJ1-2

CDR3aa: CSARVAGVKYTGELFF
CDR3nt: TGCAGTGCTAGAGTCGCAGGGGTGAAGTACACCGGGGAGCTGTTTTTT
len: 16
v_gene: TRBV20-1
abundance: few
d_gene: NA
j_gene: TRBJ2-2

CDR3aa: CSVGTGVTYEQYF
CDR3nt: TGCAGCGTAGGGACAGGGGTGACCTACGAGCAGTACTTC
len: 13
v_gene: TRBV20-1
abundance: many
d_gene: TRBD1
j_gene: TRBJ2-7

CDR3aa: CATTVGGGADTQYF
CDR3nt: TGTGCCACCACCGTCGGGGGCGGCGCAGATACGCAGTATTTT
len: 14
v_gene: TRBV7-9
abundance: few
d_gene: NA
j_gene: TRBJ2-3

CDR3aa: CSATEQGRSYGYTF
CDR3nt: TGCAGTGCTACAGAACAGGGGCGCAGCTATGGCTACACCTTC
len: 14
v_gene: TRBV20-1
abundance: few
d_gene: TRBD1
j_gene: TRBJ1-2

CDR3aa: CASSYVAGTSGRGEQYF
CDR3nt: TGTGCCAGCAGTTACGTGGCCGGGACTAGCGGGAGGGGAGAGCAGTACTTC
len: 17
v_gene: TRBV6-5
abundance: many
d_gene: TRBD2
j_gene: TRBJ2-7

CDR3aa: CASSRGQASYNEQFF
CDR3nt: TGTGCCAGCAGCCGGGGCCAGGCCTCCTACAATGAGCAGTTCTTC
len: 15
v_gene: TRBV11-2
abundance: many
d_gene: NA
j_gene: TRBJ2-1

CDR3aa: CASTEPDRVYGYTF
CDR3nt: TGTGCCAGCACGGAGCCAGACAGGGTCTATGGCTACACCTTC
len: 14
v_gene: TRBV28
abundance: few
d_gene: TRBD1
j_gene: TRBJ1-2

CDR3aa: CASSLRTSGNTDTQYF
CDR3nt: TGCGCCAGCAGCCTCCGGACTAGCGGGAACACAGATACGCAGTATTTT
len: 16
v_gene: TRBV5-1
abundance: NA
d_gene: TRBD2
j_gene: TRBJ2-3

CDR3aa: CSAQPGTNNEQFF
CDR3nt: TGCAGCGCCCAACCTGGGACAAACAATGAGCAGTTCTTC
len: 13
v_gene: TRBV29-1
abundance: few
d_gene: NA
j_gene: TRBJ2-1

CDR3aa: CASSYSTGLRSTGELFF
CDR3nt: TGTGCCAGCAGTTACTCAACAGGGCTGAGGAGCACCGGGGAGCTGTTTTTT
len: 17
v_gene: TRBV6-5
abundance: NA
d_gene: NA
j_gene: TRBJ2-2

CDR3aa: CASTRRDRLFGTDTQYF
CDR3nt: TGTGCCAGCACCAGAAGGGACAGGCTGTTTGGCACAGATACGCAGTATTTT
len: 17
v_gene: TRBV12-3/TRBV12-4
abundance: many
d_gene: TRBD1
j_gene: TRBJ2-3

CDR3aa: CASSRDRLYYNEQFF
CDR3nt: TGTGCCAGCAGCCGGGACAGGCTGTACTACAATGAGCAGTTCTTC
len: 15
v_gene: TRBV11-2
abundance: NA
d_gene: TRBD1
j_gene: TRBJ2-1

CDR3aa: CSASHMLMQFF
CDR3nt: TGCAGTGCTAGTCATATGTTAATGCAGTTCTTC
len: 11
v_gene: TRBV20-1
abundance: NA
d_gene: NA
j_gene: TRBJ2-1

CDR3aa: CASSWGGRAFGNEQFF
CDR3nt: TGTGCCAGCAGTTGGGGCGGGAGGGCCTTCGGAAATGAGCAGTTCTTC
len: 16
v_gene: TRBV6-5
abundance: few
d_gene: TRBD2
j_gene: TRBJ2-1

CDR3aa: CASRDNAGGYTF
CDR3nt: TGTGCCAGCAGGGACAACGCCGGGGGCTACACCTTC
len: 12
v_gene: TRBV2
abundance: NA
d_gene: NA
j_gene: TRBJ1-2

CDR3aa: CASSQDKGGGEAFF
CDR3nt: TGCGCCAGCAGCCAAGATAAGGGAGGCGGTGAAGCTTTCTTT
len: 14
v_gene: TRBV4-3
abundance: many
d_gene: NA
j_gene: TRBJ1-1

CDR3aa: CASSLRDTGEKLFF
CDR3nt: TGCGCCAGCAGCCTGCGGGACACCGGTGAAAAACTGTTTTTT
len: 14
v_gene: TRBV4-1
abundance: NA
d_gene: NA
j_gene: TRBJ1-4

CDR3aa: CASSPGLAGSHEQYF
CDR3nt: TGCGCCAGCAGCCCCGGACTAGCGGGATCCCACGAGCAGTACTTC
len: 15
v_gene: TRBV5-1
abundance: few
d_gene: TRBD2
j_gene: TRBJ2-7

CDR3aa: CASSTRTVHWDYGYTF
CDR3nt: TGTGCCAGCAGCACGAGGACAGTCCACTGGGACTATGGCTACACCTTC
len: 16
v_gene: TRBV7-2
abundance: few
d_gene: NA
j_gene: TRBJ1-2

CDR3aa: CASSYSQREGPETQYF
CDR3nt: TGTGCCAGCAGTTACTCCCAGCGGGAGGGCCCAGAGACCCAGTACTTC
len: 16
v_gene: TRBV6-2/TRBV6-3
abundance: NA
d_gene: TRBD2
j_gene: TRBJ2-5

CDR3aa: CASSIRTGGFTGELFF
CDR3nt: TGTGCCAGCAGCATCAGGACAGGGGGCTTTACCGGGGAGCTGTTTTTT
len: 16
v_gene: TRBV7-2
abundance: few
d_gene: TRBD1
j_gene: TRBJ2-2

CDR3aa: CASRIAGAGYEQYF
CDR3nt: TGTGCCAGCAGGATAGCGGGCGCGGGGTACGAGCAGTACTTC
len: 14
v_gene: TRBV27
abundance: NA
d_gene: TRBD2
j_gene: TRBJ2-7

CDR3aa: CSALDTDTQYF
CDR3nt: TGCAGTGCTTTGGATACAGATACGCAGTATTTT
len: 11
v_gene: TRBV20-1
abundance: few
d_gene: NA
j_gene: TRBJ2-3

CDR3aa: CASIRAGTGELFF
CDR3nt: TGTGCCAGCATCCGAGCGGGAACCGGGGAGCTGTTTTTT
len: 13
v_gene: TRBV28
abundance: once
d_gene: TRBD2
j_gene: TRBJ2-2

CDR3aa: CASSLVAGGPNEQFF
CDR3nt: TGTGCCAGCAGCTTAGTGGCGGGGGGCCCCAATGAGCAGTTCTTC
len: 15
v_gene: TRBV7-2
abundance: many
d_gene: TRBD2
j_gene: TRBJ2-1

CDR3aa: CASHPGTGVTGELFF
CDR3nt: TGTGCCAGCCACCCCGGGACAGGGGTCACCGGGGAGCTGTTTTTT
len: 15
v_gene: TRBV6-2/TRBV6-3
abundance: many
d_gene: TRBD1
j_gene: TRBJ2-2